Shown below are 18 T cell receptor beta chains from a single sample sequenced in a study of blood T cells in healthy people across ages. A J-beta primer mix and a sample-barcoded 5' primer were used in a second PCR of about 7 to 12 cycles. In TCRdb, the 5' RACE reads were re-called with MiXCR into one record per CDR3 protein. Of around 700,000 distinct CDR3 sequences listed, roughly 25% are singletons. These data were likewise used in another study, on T cells of mothers and their children.

Sequenced input: blood. The receptor set was obtained from a boy younger than 18 in good health.

This chain uses TRBV27 with TRBJ1-5, with 7 bases fitting TRBD1. This CDR3 has 15 residues. Unmatched junction bases numbered 10, after V lost 5 bases and J lost 6 bases. The germline gives CDR1 MNHEY, CDR2 SMNVEV (reference sequence). In nucleotides, the CDR3 is TGTGCCAGCAGTAATACAGGGGAGGCTGGTCAGCCCCAGCATTTT. Encoded protein: CASSNTGEAGQPQHF.

The rearrangement links TRBV20-1 to TRBJ1-5; D might be TRBD1 (6 bases). Germline V gene sequence: CDR1 DFQATT, CDR2 SNEGSKA (reference sequence). The CDR3 totals 14 residues. The V end lost 0 bases, the J end lost 7 bases, and 13 bases lay between the germline ends. CDR3 residues: CSARDFRGGQPQHF. Written as DNA, the CDR3 is TGCAGTGCTAGAGATTTCAGGGGAGGGCAGCCCCAGCATTTT.

This clonotype has a handful of counts. In DNA form, the CDR3 reads TGTGCTAGTGGTCTGGCTGTACTTAGTTATGCAGAGACCCAGTACTTC. Its translation is CASGLAVLSYAETQYF. The V and J genes are TRBV12-5 and TRBJ2-5, with D uncertain. Germline-derived CDR1 and CDR2 are LGHNT and FRNRAP. The CDR3 loop spans 16 amino acids. V was pared by 5 bases and J by 4 bases, with 20 bases between.

The V gene is TRBV3-1, the J gene TRBJ2-1; D remains ambiguous. Germline V gene sequence: CDR1 LGHDT, CDR2 YNNKEL (reference sequence). V was clipped by 3 bases and J by 10 bases, with 10 bases between them. The CDR3 is made up of 12 amino acids. The CDR3 reads CASSQGTREQFF. DNA for the CDR3: TGTGCCAGCAGCCAGGGAACCAGAGAGCAGTTCTTC.

The chain employs TRBV14 and TRBJ2-7; 13 nucleotides line up with TRBD2. Germline trimming cut 0 bases from V and 6 bases from J; bases unmatched to any gene: 8. Germline loops: CDR1 SGHDN, CDR2 FVKESK. CDR3 size: 17 residues. CDR3 coding DNA: TGTGCCAGCAGCCAAGATACAGGACTAGCGGGAGTCGGCGAGCAGTACTTC. It is translated as CASSQDTGLAGVGEQYF.

This clonotype was counted between two and nine times. The genes are TRBV20-1 and TRBJ2-3; D possibly uses TRBD1 or TRBD2 (6 bases each). Germline V gene data show CDR1 as DFQATT and CDR2 as SNEGSKA (reference sequence). The CDR3 is 12 residues long. This CDR3 reads CASEGGHDTQYF. The CDR3 DNA reads TGCGCAAGCGAGGGGGGCCACGATACGCAGTATTTT.

This clonotype was counted between two and nine times. This sequence joins TRBV28 and TRBJ2-4; unclear D gene. CDR3 length: 16 amino acids. CDR1 is MDHEN, CDR2 SYDVKM, per germline. V shed 7 bases and J shed 3 bases, with 19 bases lying between them. CDR3 in DNA: TGTGCCAGCAACGCTCCGTGGGGTTGGGGCAAAAACATTCAGTACTTC. This translates into CASNAPWGWGKNIQYF.

This clonotype has just one count. The gene calls are TRBV3-1 and TRBJ1-4; D uncertain. Looked up from germline, CDR1 is LGHDT and CDR2 is YNNKEL (reference sequence). Trimming shortened V by 3 bases and J by 2 bases, and 10 bases separated the two germline ends. The CDR3 length is 15 residues. Written as DNA, the CDR3 is TGTGCCAGCAGCCATAGAGGGAATACTAATGAAAAACTGTTTTTT. This codes for CASSHRGNTNEKLFF.

The chain combines TRBV14 with TRBJ2-7, with TRBD2 as a possible D gene (6 bases). The CDR3 is 15 amino acids. Germline-derived CDR1 and CDR2 are SGHDN and FVKESK. The V end was cut by 1 base, the J end by 5 bases, with 15 bases between. As DNA, the CDR3 is TGTGCCAGCAGCCAAGGCCTAGGGAGGCAGAACGAGCAGTACTTC. This translates into CASSQGLGRQNEQYF.

This clonotype has just a few counts. V is TRBV9 and J is TRBJ2-5; D perhaps matches TRBD1 (6 bases). Germline V gene sequence: CDR1 SGDLS, CDR2 YYNGEE. CDR3 length: 13 residues. V lost 1 base, J lost 5 bases, and 9 bases lay in between. This CDR3 is CASSVYQGETQYF. The CDR3, as DNA: TGTGCCAGCAGCGTATATCAGGGGGAGACCCAGTACTTC.

This chain connects TRBV28 to TRBJ2-5, with 13 bases fitting TRBD2. The J call may be mistaken, given a closer DNA end match to TRBJ2-1. Per germline, CDR1 MDHEN and CDR2 SYDVKM. This CDR3 spans 18 amino acids. As DNA, the CDR3 is TGTGCCAGCAGACTAGCGGGAGGGGTTTCGCCCAGCTACAATGAGCAGTTCTTC. Translated, it gives CASRLAGGVSPSYNEQFF.

The chain links TRBV10-2 to TRBJ1-2, with D hard to call. Trimming removed 2 bases at V and 0 bases at J, with 4 bases between. This CDR3 region has 13 residues. In germline, CDR1 is WSHSY, CDR2 SAAADI. The CDR3 loop is CASSEEANYGYTF. CDR3 in DNA: TGCGCCAGCAGTGAGGAGGCTAACTATGGCTACACCTTC.

This clonotype was recorded a few times. This chain joins TRBV29-1 and TRBJ2-2; the D call may be TRBD1 or TRBD2 (5 bases each). Germline V gene lookup returns CDR1 SQVTM and CDR2 ANQGSEA. Trimming cost V 1 base and J 6 bases, with 12 bases left between them. The CDR3 loop spans 14 amino acids. CDR3 sequence: CSVEGDLRSGELFF. CDR3 nucleotide sequence: TGCAGCGTTGAAGGGGACCTTAGATCCGGGGAGCTGTTTTTT.

The chain joins TRBV4-1 to TRBJ2-3, with 11 bases lining up with TRBD2. Germline CDR1 MGHRA, CDR2 YSYEKL. The J segment lost 6 bases and the V segment lost 0 bases, leaving 5 bases of the junction unmatched. The CDR3 spans 16 residues. Here the CDR3 reads CASSQEEGLAGDTQYF. The CDR3 nucleotides read TGCGCCAGCAGCCAAGAGGAAGGACTAGCGGGCGATACGCAGTATTTT.

This clonotype turned up a few times. The chain joins TRBV11-2 to TRBJ2-6; 8 bases are shared with TRBD1. The V gene's germline CDR1 is SGHAT and CDR2 FQNNGV. The ends lost 6 bases at V and 4 bases at J; junction bases unmatched: 8. This CDR3 has 16 residues. The CDR3 bases are TGTGCCAGCAGAAATCTCAGGGGGCCAGGGGCCAACGTCCTGACTTTC. Its translation is CASRNLRGPGANVLTF.

This sequence joins TRBV7-3 and TRBJ2-1, with D possibly called TRBD1 or TRBD2 (7 bases each). Trimming removed 5 bases at V and 4 bases at J, with 15 bases between. Germline V lookup: CDR1 SGHTA, CDR2 FQGTGA. There are 15 residues in the CDR3. The CDR3 here is CASSPGGEPYNEQFF. CDR3 DNA: TGTGCCAGCAGCCCAGGGGGGGAGCCATACAATGAGCAGTTCTTC.

This clonotype was counted a few times. The chain combines TRBV27 with TRBJ1-5; 12 bases are shared with TRBD1. Trimming cost V 6 bases and J 7 bases; bases outside gene matches: 7. The germline V gene encodes CDR1 MNHEY and CDR2 SMNVEV (reference sequence). The CDR3 totals 15 residues. CDR3 in amino acids: CASRGTGGAAQPQHF. The CDR3 nucleotides read TGTGCCAGCAGAGGGACAGGGGGCGCAGCCCAGCCCCAGCATTTT.

The V and J genes are TRBV5-1 and TRBJ2-1; no reliable D call. Deletions cut 0 bases from V and 3 bases from J, with 13 bases between. This CDR3 is 16 amino acids long. Germline V gene data show CDR1 as SGHRS and CDR2 as YFSETQ. CDR3 nucleotides: TGCGCCAGCAGCTTGGATGGCCGCGGAAACTACAATGAGCAGTTCTTC. Translated: CASSLDGRGNYNEQFF.